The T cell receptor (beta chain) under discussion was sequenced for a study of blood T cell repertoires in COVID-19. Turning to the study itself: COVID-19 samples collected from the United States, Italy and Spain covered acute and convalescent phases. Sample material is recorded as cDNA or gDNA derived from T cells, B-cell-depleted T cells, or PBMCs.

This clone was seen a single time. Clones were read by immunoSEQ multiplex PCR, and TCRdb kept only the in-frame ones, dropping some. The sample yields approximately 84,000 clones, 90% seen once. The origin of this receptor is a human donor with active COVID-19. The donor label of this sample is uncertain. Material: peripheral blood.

The CDR3 DNA reads as TGTGCCAGCACACAGGGAGGGCCTAATGAAAAACTGTTTTTT. Amino acids: CASTQGGPNEKLFF. The chain has TRBV2 and TRBJ1-4, with D perhaps matching TRBD1 (6 bases). V was trimmed by 7 bases and J by 3 bases, leaving 12 bases between them. This CDR3 spans 14 amino acids. From germline, CDR1 is SNHLY and CDR2 FYNNEI.